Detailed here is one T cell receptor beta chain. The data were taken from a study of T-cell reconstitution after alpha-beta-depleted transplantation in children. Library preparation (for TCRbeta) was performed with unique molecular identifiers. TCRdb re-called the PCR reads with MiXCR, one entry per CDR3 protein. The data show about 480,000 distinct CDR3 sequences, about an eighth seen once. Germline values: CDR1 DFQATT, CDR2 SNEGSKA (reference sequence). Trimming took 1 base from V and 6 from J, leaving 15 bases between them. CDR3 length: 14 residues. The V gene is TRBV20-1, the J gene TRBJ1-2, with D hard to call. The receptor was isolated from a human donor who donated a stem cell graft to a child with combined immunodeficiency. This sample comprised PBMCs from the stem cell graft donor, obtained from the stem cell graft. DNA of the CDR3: TGCAGTGCTAGAGTCCTCCATAGGAGGAATGGCTACACCTTC. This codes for CSARVLHRRNGYTF.